The 17 T cell receptor beta chains presented below share a single source sample, sequenced in a study of cytomegalovirus exposure and HLA in healthy donors. The PCR ran on 60 Vbeta and 13 Jbeta primers. The protocol was immunoSEQ multiplex PCR, while the TCRdb copy is restricted to in-frame clones and leaves out a portion. The sample has tens of thousands of clones. Sequencing was done on a sample of PBMCs. These receptors originate from a woman in her thirties or forties in good health and CMV-seropositive.

The V gene is TRBV28, the J gene TRBJ2-5; D not resolved. The V end was cut by 1 base, the J end by 0 bases, with 6 bases between. CDR3 length: 14 amino acids. CDR1 is MDHEN and CDR2 is SYDVKM in the germline V gene. CDR3 DNA sequence: TGTGCCAGCAGTTTATTATCCTACCAAGAGACCCAGTACTTC. Protein sequence: CASSLLSYQETQYF.

V gene TRBV6-1 combines with J gene TRBJ1-5; 8 bases map to TRBD1. Germline V gene sequence: CDR1 MNHNS, CDR2 SASEGT. Losses at the gene ends were 1 base for V and 2 bases for J; bases not matched to a gene: 4. This CDR3 spans 16 amino acids. This CDR3 reads CASSEVPGQGNQPQHF. As DNA, the CDR3 is TGTGCCAGCAGTGAAGTGCCGGGACAGGGCAATCAGCCCCAGCATTTT.

The V and J genes are TRBV7-2 and TRBJ2-7, with 10 bases matching TRBD2. V trimming: 2 bases; J trimming: 1 base; junction bases outside the gene matches: 2. The CDR3 extends over 15 amino acids. Germline lookup yields CDR1 SGHTA and CDR2 FQGNSA. The CDR3 sequence: CASSLSGRGSYEQYF. In DNA, the CDR3 is TGTGCCAGCAGCTTAAGCGGGAGGGGATCCTACGAGCAGTACTTC.

J is TRBJ2-1 and V is TRBV6-6; TRBD2 aligns across 9 bases. Germline-derived CDR1 and CDR2 are MNHNY and SVGAGI (reference sequence). Losses at the gene ends were 2 bases for V and 7 bases for J; bases not matched to a gene: 3. The CDR3 sequence is 14 residues long. CDR3 protein: CASSYGTSRNEQFF. Here the CDR3 DNA reads TGTGCCAGCAGTTACGGGACTAGCCGGAATGAGCAGTTCTTC.

The V call is TRBV6-5, the J call TRBJ2-7, with D possibly being TRBD1 (6 bases). The V gene's germline CDR1 is MNHEY and CDR2 SVGAGI. CDR3 length equals 15 residues. The V end lost 4 bases, the J end lost 0 bases, and 13 bases lay between the germline ends. The CDR3 spells CASSLTAGVSYEQYF. DNA of the CDR3: TGTGCCAGCAGTTTGACGGCAGGGGTCTCCTACGAGCAGTACTTC.

V usage is TRBV19 and J usage is TRBJ1-2; the match to TRBD1 covers 7 bases. In germline, CDR1 is LNHDA, CDR2 SQIVND (reference sequence). V was pared by 6 bases and J by 5 bases, with 18 bases of the junction left unmatched. The CDR3 has 17 residues. CDR3 region: CASRGLKTGLTSYGYTF. DNA for the CDR3: TGTGCCAGTAGGGGACTCAAGACAGGGCTAACAAGTTATGGCTACACCTTC.

This chain links TRBV19 with TRBJ1-5, with 11 bases lining up with TRBD1. Germline trimming cut 4 bases from V and 7 bases from J; bases unmatched to any gene: 3. CDR3 length: 14 residues. Germline V gives CDR1 LNHDA, CDR2 SQIVND (reference sequence). In nucleotides, the CDR3 is TGTGCCAGTAGTACGGGACAGGGGGGCCAGCCCCAGCATTTT. Translated: CASSTGQGGQPQHF. Full variable domain (missing parts from reference TRBV19 and TRBJ1-5): DGGITQSPKYLFRKEGQNVTLSCEQNLNHDAMYWYRQDPGQGLRLIYYSQIVNDFQKGDIAEGYSVSREKKESFPLTVTSAQKNPTAFYLCASSTGQGGQPQHFGDGTRLSIL.

This chain connects TRBV5-1 to TRBJ1-1; no clear D. Looked up from germline, CDR1 is SGHRS and CDR2 is YFSETQ. V gave up 3 bases and J gave up 5 bases, with 20 bases separating them. This CDR3 is built from 16 residues. The CDR3 DNA sequence: TGCGCCAGCAGCTCACTCCGGGGAAATCGGGTTACTGAAGCTTTCTTT. Translating gives CASSSLRGNRVTEAFF.

On this clone itself: This same CDR3 is encoded by further DNA sequences in the sample. The chain uses TRBV5-4 and TRBJ2-3; D may be TRBD2 (6 bases). With 4 bases removed from V and 0 bases from J, the gap between germline ends came to 12 bases. Germline V gene data show CDR1 as SGHNT and CDR2 as YYREEE (reference sequence). The CDR3 loop spans 15 amino acids. CDR3 region: CASSPGTHSTDTQYF. In nucleotides, the CDR3 is TGTGCCAGCAGCCCAGGGACTCATAGCACAGATACGCAGTATTTT. The whole variable domain, filled in from reference TRBV5-4 and TRBJ2-3, reads ETGVTQSPTHLIKTRGQQVTLRCSSQSGHNTVSWYQQALGQGPQFIFQYYREEENGRGNFPPRFSGLQFPNYSSELNVNALELDDSALYLCASSPGTHSTDTQYFGPGTRLTVL.

The chain carries TRBV9 and TRBJ2-7; 7 bases are a match to TRBD1. With V trimmed by 0 bases and J by 5 bases, 5 bases remained unmatched. The CDR3 length is 14 residues. The germline V gene encodes CDR1 SGDLS and CDR2 YYNGEE. CDR3 region: CASSVERGQDEQYF. In DNA form, the CDR3 reads TGTGCCAGCAGCGTAGAGAGGGGGCAAGACGAGCAGTACTTC. Full variable domain (remainder filled in from reference TRBV9 and TRBJ2-7): DSGVTQTPKHLITATGQRVTLRCSPRSGDLSVYWYQQSLDQGLQFLIQYYNGEERAKGNILERFSAQQFPDLHSELNLSSLELGDSALYFCASSVERGQDEQYFGPGTRLTVT.

The rearrangement links TRBV18 to TRBJ2-3; TRBD2 matches 14 bases. Trimming removed 4 bases from V and 2 bases from J; junction bases left unmatched: 2. The length of the CDR3 is 16 residues. The germline V gene encodes CDR1 KGHSH and CDR2 LQKENI. CDR3 bases: TGTGCCAGCTCACGGGGACTAGCGGGAGCCACAGATACGCAGTATTTT. This sequence encodes CASSRGLAGATDTQYF.

J is TRBJ2-3 and V is TRBV19, with 11 bases identical to TRBD2. Per germline, CDR1 LNHDA and CDR2 SQIVND (reference sequence). This CDR3 has 19 residues. J was trimmed by 0 bases and V by 7 bases; bases with no gene match: 15. CDR3 DNA sequence: TGTGCCAGTAAGACAGGGACTAGCGGAATCCGAACTAGCACAGATACGCAGTATTTT. Translating gives CASKTGTSGIRTSTDTQYF.

The V and J genes are TRBV7-9 and TRBJ1-2; 9 nucleotides match TRBD1. The CDR3 consists of 15 residues. Germline CDR1 SEHNR, CDR2 FQNEAQ (reference sequence). The V segment lost 1 base and the J segment 6 bases; nucleotides outside the gene matches: 6. CDR3 DNA: TGTGCCAGCAGCTTAGAAATACAGGGGGCGAATGGCTACACCTTC. It encodes CASSLEIQGANGYTF.

The V call is TRBV5-8, the J call TRBJ1-2; TRBD1 matches at 11 bases. CDR1 is SGHTS and CDR2 is YDEGEE in the germline V gene. CDR3 size: 15 residues. With 4 bases clipped from V and 3 bases from J, the junction kept 5 bases outside the gene matches. In DNA, the CDR3 is TGTGCCAGCAGCCCCAGGACAGGGGGCTACTATGGCTACACCTTC. It translates to CASSPRTGGYYGYTF. The whole variable domain, filled in from reference TRBV5-8 and TRBJ1-2, reads EAGVTQSPTHLIKTRGQQATLRCSPISGHTSVYWYQQALGLGLQFLLWYDEGEERNRGNFPPRFSGRQFPNYSSELNVNALELEDSALYLCASSPRTGGYYGYTFGSGTRLTVV.

V usage is TRBV7-6 and J usage is TRBJ2-2, with a tentative D call TRBD1 (5 bases). V was shortened by 5 bases and J by 4 bases, with 17 bases between the two germline ends. Per germline, CDR1 SGHVS and CDR2 FNYEAQ. This CDR3 spans 16 amino acids. CDR3 DNA sequence: TGTGCCAGCAGCCACCGTGTGGGGCGAGGCACCGGGGAGCTGTTTTTT. This codes for CASSHRVGRGTGELFF.

The CDR3 coding sequence is TGTGCCAGCAGCTTCGACAGGGGGAACACTGAAGCTTTCTTT. Residues: CASSFDRGNTEAFF. The J gene is TRBJ1-1, the V gene TRBV5-7; the match to TRBD1 covers 8 bases. TRBV5-7 is designated an ORF whose function remains uncertain. Trimming took 2 bases from V and 1 from J; bases not matched to a gene: 1. The CDR3 is 14 amino acids.

The chain combines TRBV28 with TRBJ2-7, with D uncertain. The CDR3 contains 13 residues. Trimming took 2 bases from V and 3 from J, leaving 8 bases between them. Germline assignment: CDR1 MDHEN and CDR2 SYDVKM. The CDR3 spells CASSLNYGYEQYF. As DNA, the CDR3 is TGTGCCAGCAGTTTAAATTACGGCTACGAGCAGTACTTC.